The sequence of this T cell receptor beta chain was determined in a study of T cell responses to AZD1222 COVID-19 vaccine. Regarding the study as a whole: The donor group comprised mostly white British people and more females; the analysis possibly underestimated clonal diversity.

TCRdb keeps only in-frame clones here, not all; method: immunoSEQ multiplex PCR. The table includes fewer than 200,000 clones, approximately 92% detected once. The CDR3 spans 13 residues. Germline V gene data show CDR1 as SGHNT and CDR2 as YENEEA. Trimming cost V 5 bases and J 4 bases, with 6 bases left between them. Remarks on this clone: Its target is unknown.

The sample consisted of peripheral blood, taken on day 0 of AZD1222 vaccination. The receptor was derived from an adult in good health. The rearrangement joins TRBV11-3 to TRBJ1-6; no reliable D call. The CDR3 coding sequence is TGTGCCAGCAGCCGCATATATAATTCACCCCTCCACTTT. Amino acid sequence: CASSRIYNSPLHF.